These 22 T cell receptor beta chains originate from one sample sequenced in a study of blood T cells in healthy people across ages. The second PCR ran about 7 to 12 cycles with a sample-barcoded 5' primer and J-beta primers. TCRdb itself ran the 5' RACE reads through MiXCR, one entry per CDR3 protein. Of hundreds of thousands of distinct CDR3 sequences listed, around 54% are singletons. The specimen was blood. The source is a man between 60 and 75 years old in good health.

The CDR3 spells CASSQQLQNTYEQYF. DNA for the CDR3: TGCGCCAGCAGCCAACAGTTACAGAACACCTACGAGCAGTACTTC. This chain connects TRBV4-1 to TRBJ2-7; D unclear. Between the trimmed V and J ends, which lost 2 bases and 2 bases, there was a span of 13 bases. The germline CDR1 and CDR2 sequences are MGHRA and YSYEKL. This CDR3 spans 15 amino acids.

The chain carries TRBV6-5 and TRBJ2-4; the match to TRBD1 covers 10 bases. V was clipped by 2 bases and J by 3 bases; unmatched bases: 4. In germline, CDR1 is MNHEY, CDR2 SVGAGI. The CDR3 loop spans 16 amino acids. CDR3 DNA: TGTGCCAGCAGTTACGCCGGGACAGGGGTCAAAAACATTCAGTACTTC. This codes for CASSYAGTGVKNIQYF.

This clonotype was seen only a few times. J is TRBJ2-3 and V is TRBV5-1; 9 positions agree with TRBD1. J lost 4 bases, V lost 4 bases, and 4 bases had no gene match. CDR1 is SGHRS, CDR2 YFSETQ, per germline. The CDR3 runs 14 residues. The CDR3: CASSQGQGSDTQYF. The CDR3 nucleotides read TGCGCCAGCAGCCAGGGACAGGGATCAGATACGCAGTATTTT. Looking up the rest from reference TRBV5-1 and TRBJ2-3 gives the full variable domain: KAGVTQTPRYLIKTRGQQVTLSCSPISGHRSVSWYQQTPGQGLQFLFEYFSETQRNKGNFPGRFSGRQFSNSRSEMNVSTLELGDSALYLCASSQGQGSDTQYFGPGTRLTVL.

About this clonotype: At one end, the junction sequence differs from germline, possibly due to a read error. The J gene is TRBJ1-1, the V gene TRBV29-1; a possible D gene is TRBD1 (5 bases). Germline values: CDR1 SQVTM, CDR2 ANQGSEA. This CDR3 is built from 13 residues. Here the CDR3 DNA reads TGCAGCGTTGAACGGGACGTACAAACTGGAGCTTTCTTT. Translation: CSVERDVQTGAFF.

This chain's CDR3 is CASSPGTGVPWEQYF. The CDR3 coding sequence is TGTGCCAGCTCACCGGGGACAGGGGTGCCGTGGGAGCAGTACTTC. The genes are TRBV18 and TRBJ2-4, with 10 bases matching TRBD1. This CDR3 has 15 residues. With V trimmed by 3 bases and J by 13 bases, 12 bases remained unmatched. The germline CDR1 and CDR2 sequences are KGHSH and LQKENI.

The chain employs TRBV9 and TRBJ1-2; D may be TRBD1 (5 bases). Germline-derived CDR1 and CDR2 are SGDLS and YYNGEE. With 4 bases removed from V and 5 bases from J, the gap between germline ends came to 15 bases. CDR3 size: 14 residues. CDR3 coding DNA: TGTGCCAGCAGCCCCCAAGGGACCGCATATGGCTACACCTTC. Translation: CASSPQGTAYGYTF.

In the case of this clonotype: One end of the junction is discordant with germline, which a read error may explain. CDR3 DNA: TGCGCCAGCCGAGGGACAGGGGTGACAGATACGCAGTATTTT. This gives the protein CASRGTGVTDTQYF. The V call is TRBV25-1, the J call TRBJ2-3; TRBD1 matches 10 bases. CDR3 length equals 14 residues. CDR1 and CDR2 from the germline V gene are MGHDK and SYGVNS.

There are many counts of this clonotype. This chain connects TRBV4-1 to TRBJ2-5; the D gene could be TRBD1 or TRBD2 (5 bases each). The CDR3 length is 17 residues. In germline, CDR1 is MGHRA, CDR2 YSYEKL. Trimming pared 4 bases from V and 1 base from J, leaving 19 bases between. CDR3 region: CASSPEGIVGSQETQYF. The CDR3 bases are TGCGCCAGCAGCCCCGAGGGGATAGTAGGTTCCCAAGAGACCCAGTACTTC.

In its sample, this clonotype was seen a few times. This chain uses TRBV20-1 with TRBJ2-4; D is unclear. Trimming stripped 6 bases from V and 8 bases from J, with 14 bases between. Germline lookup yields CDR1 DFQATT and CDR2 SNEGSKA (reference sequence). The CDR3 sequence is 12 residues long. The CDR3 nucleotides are TGCAGTGCCGGGCCGGAGACTGACATTCAGTACTTC. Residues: CSAGPETDIQYF.

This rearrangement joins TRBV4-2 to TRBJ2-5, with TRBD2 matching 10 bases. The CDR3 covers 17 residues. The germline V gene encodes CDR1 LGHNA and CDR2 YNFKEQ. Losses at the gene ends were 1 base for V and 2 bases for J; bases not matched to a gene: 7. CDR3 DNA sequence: TGTGCCAGCAGCCAAGCGACTAGAGCGGGGGGGCAAGAGACCCAGTACTTC. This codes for CASSQATRAGGQETQYF.

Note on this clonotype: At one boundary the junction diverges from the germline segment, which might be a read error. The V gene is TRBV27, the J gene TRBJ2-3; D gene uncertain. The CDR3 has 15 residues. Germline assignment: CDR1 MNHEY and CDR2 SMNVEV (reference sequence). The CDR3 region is CARSLRLSSTDTQYF. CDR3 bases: TGTGCCCGCAGTTTAAGGCTCTCTAGCACAGATACGCAGTATTTT.

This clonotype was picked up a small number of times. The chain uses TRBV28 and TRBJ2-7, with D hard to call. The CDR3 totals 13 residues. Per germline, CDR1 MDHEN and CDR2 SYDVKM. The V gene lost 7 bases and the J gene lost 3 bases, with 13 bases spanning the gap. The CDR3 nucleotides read TGTGCCAGCAATCCACTGCTTCACTACGAGCAGTACTTC. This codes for CASNPLLHYEQYF.

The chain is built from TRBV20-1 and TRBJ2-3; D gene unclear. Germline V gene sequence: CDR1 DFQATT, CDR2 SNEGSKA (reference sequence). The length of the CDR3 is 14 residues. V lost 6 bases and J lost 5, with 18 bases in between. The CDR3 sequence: CSAIPASSGDTQYF. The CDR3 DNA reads TGCAGTGCCATACCAGCCTCTTCCGGAGATACGCAGTATTTT.

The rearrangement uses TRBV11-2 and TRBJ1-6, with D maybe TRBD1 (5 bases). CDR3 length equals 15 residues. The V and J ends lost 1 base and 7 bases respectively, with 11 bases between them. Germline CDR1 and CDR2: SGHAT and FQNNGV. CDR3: CASSLVGDLNSPLHF. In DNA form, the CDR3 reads TGTGCCAGCAGCTTAGTGGGGGACCTCAATTCACCCCTCCACTTT.

This chain's CDR3 is CASRETSGTSTDTQYF. CDR3 DNA: TGTGCCAGCAGGGAGACTAGCGGGACAAGCACAGATACGCAGTATTTT. This chain uses TRBV6-6 with TRBJ2-3; 11 bases fit TRBD2. The CDR3 contains 16 residues. CDR1 is MNHNY, CDR2 SVGAGI, per germline (reference sequence). After removal of 6 bases from V and 0 bases from J, the junction contained 5 bases not matched to a gene.

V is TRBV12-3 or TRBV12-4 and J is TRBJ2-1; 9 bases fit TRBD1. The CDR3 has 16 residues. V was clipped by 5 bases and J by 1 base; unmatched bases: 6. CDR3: CASSRGQGRSYNEQFF. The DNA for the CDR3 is TGTGCCAGCAGTCGGGGACAGGGAAGATCCTACAATGAGCAGTTCTTC.

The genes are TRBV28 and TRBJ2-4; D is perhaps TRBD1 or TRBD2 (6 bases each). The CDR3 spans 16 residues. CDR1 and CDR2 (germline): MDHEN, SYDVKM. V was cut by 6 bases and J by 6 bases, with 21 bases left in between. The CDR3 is CASSQWGAVGANIQYF. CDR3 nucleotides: TGTGCCAGCAGCCAGTGGGGGGCAGTGGGTGCAAACATTCAGTACTTC.

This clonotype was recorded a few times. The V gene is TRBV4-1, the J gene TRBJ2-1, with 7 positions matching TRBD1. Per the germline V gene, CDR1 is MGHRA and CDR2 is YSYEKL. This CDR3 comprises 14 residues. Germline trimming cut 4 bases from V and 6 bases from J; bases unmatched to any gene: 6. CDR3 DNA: TGCGCCAGCAGCCGACAGGGTCCCTTCAATGAGCAGTTCTTC. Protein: CASSRQGPFNEQFF.

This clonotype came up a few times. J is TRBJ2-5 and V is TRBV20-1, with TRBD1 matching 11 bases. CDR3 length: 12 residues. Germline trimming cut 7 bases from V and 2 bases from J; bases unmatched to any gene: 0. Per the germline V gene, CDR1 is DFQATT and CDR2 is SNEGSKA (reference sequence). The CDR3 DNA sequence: TGCAGTGGGGACAGGGGGCAAGAGACCCAGTACTTC. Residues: CSGDRGQETQYF.

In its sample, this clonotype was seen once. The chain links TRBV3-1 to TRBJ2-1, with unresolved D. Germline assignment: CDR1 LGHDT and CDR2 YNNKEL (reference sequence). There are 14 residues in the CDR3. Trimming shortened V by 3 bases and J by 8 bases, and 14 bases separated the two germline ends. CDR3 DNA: TGTGCCAGCAGCCAGGCCGGCGAGTTCGATGAGCAGTTCTTC. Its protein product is CASSQAGEFDEQFF.

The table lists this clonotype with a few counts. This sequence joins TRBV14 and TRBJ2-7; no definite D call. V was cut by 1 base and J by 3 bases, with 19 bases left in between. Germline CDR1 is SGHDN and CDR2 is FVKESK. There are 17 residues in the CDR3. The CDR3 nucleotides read TGTGCCAGCAGCCAAGCCTCTCCCAGGTCAGTGGGCTACGAGCAGTACTTC. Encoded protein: CASSQASPRSVGYEQYF. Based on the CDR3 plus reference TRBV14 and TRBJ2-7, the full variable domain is EAGVTQFPSHSVIEKGQTVTLRCDPISGHDNLYWYRRVMGKEIKFLLHFVKESKQDESGMPNNRFLAERTGGTYSTLKVQPAELEDSGVYFCASSQASPRSVGYEQYFGPGTRLTVT.

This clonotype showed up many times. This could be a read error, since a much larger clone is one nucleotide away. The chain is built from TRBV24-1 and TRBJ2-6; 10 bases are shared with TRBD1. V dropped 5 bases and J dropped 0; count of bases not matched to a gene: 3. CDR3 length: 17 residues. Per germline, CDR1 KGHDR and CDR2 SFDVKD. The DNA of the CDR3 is TGTGCCACCAGTGGACAGGGGGCCGTCTCTGGGGCCAACGTCCTGACTTTC. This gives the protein CATSGQGAVSGANVLTF.